Listed below are T cell receptor beta chains from one sample, sequenced in a study of a mutant IDH1 vaccine in newly diagnosed glioma. Their antigens are not known. TCRdb's copy holds only in-frame clones and misses some; the assay was immunoSEQ multiplex PCR. Among fewer than 45,000 clones listed, under 95% were seen once. Sample: PBMCs, taken from a glioma patient whose treatment included an IDH1 peptide vaccine. These receptors were taken from a man aged 45-60 years with glioma. CDR3s include the opening cysteine and the closing phenylalanine or tryptophan. D genes are given only for firm matches.

v_call: TRBV5-6; d_call: .; cdr3_aa: CASSLVGTLRDGYTF
v_call: TRBV15; d_call: .; cdr3_aa: CATSRDLGSYEQYF
v_call: TRBV6-6; d_call: TRBD1; cdr3_aa: CASRGTGRYSNQPQHF
v_call: TRBV30; d_call: .; cdr3_aa: CAWSVRELSPYEQYF
v_call: TRBV6-1; d_call: TRBD1; cdr3_aa: CASSERGQSNQPQHF
v_call: TRBV9; d_call: .; cdr3_aa: CASSAGGAGSNQPQHF
v_call: TRBV28; d_call: .; cdr3_aa: CASSNPSSTRAFF
v_call: TRBV6-1; d_call: TRBD1; cdr3_aa: CASSELGQEAVAFF
v_call: TRBV5-5; d_call: TRBD1; cdr3_aa: CASSMTTGVDTDTQYF
v_call: TRBV5-5; d_call: .; cdr3_aa: CASSSADITMLVF
v_call: TRBV15; d_call: .; cdr3_aa: CATSRDLSTPDTQYF
v_call: TRBV5-4; d_call: .; cdr3_aa: CASTTGGPRETNYGYTF
v_call: TRBV7-9; d_call: .; cdr3_aa: CASSLTTRNTEAFF
v_call: TRBV7-7; d_call: .; cdr3_aa: CASSLGPGTTEANTGELFF
v_call: TRBV5-1; d_call: .; cdr3_aa: CASSLVRGGNEQFF
v_call: TRBV27; d_call: .; cdr3_aa: CASSLSGRLHF
v_call: TRBV4-2; d_call: .; cdr3_aa: CASSQDYHNTGELFF
v_call: TRBV28; d_call: .; cdr3_aa: CASSLRSRAHYEQYF
v_call: TRBV19; d_call: .; cdr3_aa: CASNVRSSLYGYTF
v_call: TRBV2; d_call: .; cdr3_aa: CASSDLRSTGELFF
v_call: TRBV30; d_call: .; cdr3_aa: CAWSELPQETQYF
v_call: TRBV7-9; d_call: .; cdr3_aa: CASSLAGGLSNTQYF
v_call: TRBV7-2; d_call: TRBD2; cdr3_aa: CASSAGTSGGAYNEQFF
v_call: TRBV7-9; d_call: TRBD1; cdr3_aa: CASSWDRGRPYF
v_call: TRBV19; d_call: .; cdr3_aa: CASSIGGTEQFF
v_call: TRBV2; d_call: TRBD1; cdr3_aa: CASRTGVEGYTF
v_call: TRBV4-3; d_call: TRBD1; cdr3_aa: CASSRGGARGTNNEQFF
v_call: TRBV30; d_call: TRBD2; cdr3_aa: CAWGVAGGWKETQYF
v_call: TRBV28; d_call: .; cdr3_aa: CASNQQGSTGELFF
v_call: TRBV19; d_call: .; cdr3_aa: CASSIKPNEQFF
v_call: TRBV29-1; d_call: .; cdr3_aa: CSVSRKNTEAFF
v_call: TRBV2; d_call: .; cdr3_aa: CASTLRSDTQYF
v_call: TRBV6-1; d_call: TRBD1; cdr3_aa: CASISGTGAGELFF
v_call: TRBV30; d_call: .; cdr3_aa: CAWSVMAGAGSGNTIYF
v_call: TRBV6-6; d_call: TRBD1; cdr3_aa: CASRQGVYGYTF
v_call: TRBV10-2; d_call: TRBD2; cdr3_aa: CASTGLAGDSSYEQYF
v_call: TRBV30; d_call: .; cdr3_aa: CAWSTPPTGYSNQPQHF
v_call: TRBV28; d_call: .; cdr3_aa: CASTNSRGVKNIQYF
v_call: TRBV27; d_call: .; cdr3_aa: CASSLRRGNQPQHF
v_call: TRBV27; d_call: TRBD1; cdr3_aa: CASELPGQGCSPLHF
v_call: TRBV7-9; d_call: .; cdr3_aa: CASSSPGTPARPYNEQFF
v_call: TRBV10-2; d_call: .; cdr3_aa: CASTIGGLYNEQFF
v_call: TRBV23-1; d_call: TRBD2; cdr3_aa: CASSHIEDRQLAGGYEQYF
v_call: TRBV9; d_call: .; cdr3_aa: CASSVGAKNIQYF
v_call: TRBV2; d_call: .; cdr3_aa: CASSRDISNDSPLHF
v_call: TRBV29-1; d_call: TRBD2; cdr3_aa: CSVERGSSGRRDTGELFF
v_call: TRBV7-9; d_call: .; cdr3_aa: CASSLVRGAGVYEQYF
v_call: TRBV4-2; d_call: .; cdr3_aa: CASSQDDPTRGQYF
v_call: TRBV6-6; d_call: .; cdr3_aa: CASTLEGYSNQPQHF
v_call: TRBV27; d_call: .; cdr3_aa: CASRTVGGYGYTF
v_call: TRBV5-4; d_call: TRBD2; cdr3_aa: CASSPGTSGLAKLSQYF
v_call: TRBV27; d_call: .; cdr3_aa: CASSLTGATYEQYF
v_call: TRBV6-5; d_call: .; cdr3_aa: CASSYSNQGRSEQYF
v_call: TRBV7-6; d_call: TRBD1; cdr3_aa: CASSAGQGAKYNEQFF
v_call: TRBV5-6; d_call: TRBD1; cdr3_aa: CASSSQGYSSYNEQFF
v_call: TRBV19; d_call: .; cdr3_aa: CASSLGRNSPLHF
v_call: TRBV19; d_call: .; cdr3_aa: CASSMKGFEQFF
v_call: TRBV11-2; d_call: TRBD2; cdr3_aa: CASSLARGGRSTDTQYF
v_call: TRBV5-1; d_call: TRBD1; cdr3_aa: CASSPIVRGATEAFF
v_call: TRBV23-1; d_call: .; cdr3_aa: CASRPTENRASSYEQYF